This T cell receptor (beta chain) was recorded in a study of CD8 T cells in Susac syndrome. Of note for this clonotype: Its antigen remains unknown.

An amount of RNA that ranged from roughly 0.45 to 1 ug was reverse transcribed with random hexamers. TCRdb reprocessed the immunoSEQ multiplex PCR reads with MiXCR, giving one entry per CDR3 protein. The sample has hundreds of thousands of distinct CDR3 sequences, approximately 85% seen once; the top ten hold 0.21%. V lost 0 bases, J lost 0 bases, and 12 bases lay in between. The germline CDR1 and CDR2 sequences are DFQATT and SNEGSKA (reference sequence). The CDR3 spans 16 residues. Study-level results: In its TCR sequencing and HLA analysis, the study acknowledged that the number of individuals was relatively small.

The chain has TRBV20-1 and TRBJ1-5, with D hard to call. The TCR comes from a human donor with multiple sclerosis. The sequenced sample was CD8+ T cells from PBMCs. The CDR3 DNA follows: TGCAGTGCTAGAGATGCGCGAGCTTATAGCAATCAGCCCCAGCATTTT. This codes for CSARDARAYSNQPQHF.